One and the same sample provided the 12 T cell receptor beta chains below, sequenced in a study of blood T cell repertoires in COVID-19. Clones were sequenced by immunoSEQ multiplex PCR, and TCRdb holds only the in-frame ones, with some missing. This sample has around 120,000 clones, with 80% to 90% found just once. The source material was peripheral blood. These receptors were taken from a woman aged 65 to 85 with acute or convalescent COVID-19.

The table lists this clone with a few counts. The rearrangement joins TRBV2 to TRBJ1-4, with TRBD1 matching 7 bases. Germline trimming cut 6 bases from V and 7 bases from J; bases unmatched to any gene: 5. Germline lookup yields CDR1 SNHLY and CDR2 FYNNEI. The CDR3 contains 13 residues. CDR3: CASSEQGSEKLFF. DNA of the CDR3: TGTGCCAGCAGCGAACAGGGGTCTGAAAAACTGTTTTTT.

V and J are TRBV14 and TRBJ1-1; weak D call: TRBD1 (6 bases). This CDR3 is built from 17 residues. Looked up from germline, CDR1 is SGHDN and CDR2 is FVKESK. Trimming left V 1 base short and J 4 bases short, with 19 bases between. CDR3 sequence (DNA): TGTGCCAGCAGCCAAGTACCCCGACAGGCCTGGGCCACTGAAGCTTTCTTT. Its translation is CASSQVPRQAWATEAFF. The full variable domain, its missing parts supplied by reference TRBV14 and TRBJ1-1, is EAGVTQFPSHSVIEKGQTVTLRCDPISGHDNLYWYRRVMGKEIKFLLHFVKESKQDESGMPNNRFLAERTGGTYSTLKVQPAELEDSGVYFCASSQVPRQAWATEAFFGQGTRLTVV.

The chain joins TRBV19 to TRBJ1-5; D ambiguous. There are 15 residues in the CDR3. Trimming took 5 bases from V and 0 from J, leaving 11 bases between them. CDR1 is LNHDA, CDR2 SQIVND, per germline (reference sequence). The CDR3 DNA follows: TGTGCCAGTAGTCCTCCTATCCATAGCAATCAGCCCCAGCATTTT. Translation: CASSPPIHSNQPQHF.

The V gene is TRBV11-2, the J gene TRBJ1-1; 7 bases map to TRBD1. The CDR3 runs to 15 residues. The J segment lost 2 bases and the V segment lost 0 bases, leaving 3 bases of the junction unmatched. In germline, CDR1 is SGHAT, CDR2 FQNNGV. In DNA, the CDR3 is TGTGCCAGCAGCTTAGAAGGGACAGCTAACACTGAAGCTTTCTTT. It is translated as CASSLEGTANTEAFF. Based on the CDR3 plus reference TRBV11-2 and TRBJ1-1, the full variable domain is EAGVAQSPRYKIIEKRQSVAFWCNPISGHATLYWYQQILGQGPKLLIQFQNNGVVDDSQLPKDRFSAERLKGVDSTLKIQPAKLEDSAVYLCASSLEGTANTEAFFGQGTRLTVV.

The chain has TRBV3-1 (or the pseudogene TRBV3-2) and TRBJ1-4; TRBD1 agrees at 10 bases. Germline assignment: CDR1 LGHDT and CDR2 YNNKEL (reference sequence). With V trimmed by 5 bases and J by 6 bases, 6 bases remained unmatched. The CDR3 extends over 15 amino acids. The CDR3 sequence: CASSNGQGGYEKLFF. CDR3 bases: TGTGCCAGCAGCAATGGACAGGGGGGCTATGAAAAACTGTTTTTT.

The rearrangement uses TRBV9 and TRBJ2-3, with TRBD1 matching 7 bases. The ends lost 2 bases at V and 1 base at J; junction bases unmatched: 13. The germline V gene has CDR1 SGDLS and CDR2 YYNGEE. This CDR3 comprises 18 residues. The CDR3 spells CASSVTNLRDSRTDTQYF. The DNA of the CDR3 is TGTGCCAGCAGCGTCACCAATCTCCGGGACAGTCGCACAGATACGCAGTATTTT.

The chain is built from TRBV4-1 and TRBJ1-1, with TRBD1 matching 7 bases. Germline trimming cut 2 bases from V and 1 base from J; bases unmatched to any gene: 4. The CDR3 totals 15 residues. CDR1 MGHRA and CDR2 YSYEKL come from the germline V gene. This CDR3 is CASSQPRDRNTEAFF. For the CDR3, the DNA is TGCGCCAGCAGCCAACCACGGGACAGGAACACTGAAGCTTTCTTT.

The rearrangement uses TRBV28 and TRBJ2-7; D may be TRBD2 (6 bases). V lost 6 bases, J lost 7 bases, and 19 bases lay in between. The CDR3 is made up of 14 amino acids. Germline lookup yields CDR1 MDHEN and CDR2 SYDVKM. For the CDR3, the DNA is TGTGCCAGCAGCGATATGCGGGGCCGGGGGGAGCAGTACTTC. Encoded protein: CASSDMRGRGEQYF. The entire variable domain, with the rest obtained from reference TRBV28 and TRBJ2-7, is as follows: DVKVTQSSRYLVKRTGEKVFLECVQDMDHENMFWYRQDPGLGLRLIYFSYDVKMKEKGDIPEGYSVSREKKERFSLILESASTNQTSMYLCASSDMRGRGEQYFGPGTRLTVT.

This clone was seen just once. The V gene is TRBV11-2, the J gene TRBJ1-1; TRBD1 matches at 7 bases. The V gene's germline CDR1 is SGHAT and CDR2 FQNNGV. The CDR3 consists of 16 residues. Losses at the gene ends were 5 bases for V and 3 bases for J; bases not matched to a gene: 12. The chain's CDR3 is CASSLPGQRRYTEAFF. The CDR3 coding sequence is TGTGCCAGCAGCCTACCGGGACAGAGGAGGTACACTGAAGCTTTCTTT.

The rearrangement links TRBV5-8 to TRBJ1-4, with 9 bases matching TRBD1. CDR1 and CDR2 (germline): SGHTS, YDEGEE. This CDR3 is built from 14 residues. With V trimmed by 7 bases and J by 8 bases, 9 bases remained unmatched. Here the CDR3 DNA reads TGTGCCAGCGCCCTCCGGGACAGGGACGAAAAACTGTTTTTT. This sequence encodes CASALRDRDEKLFF.

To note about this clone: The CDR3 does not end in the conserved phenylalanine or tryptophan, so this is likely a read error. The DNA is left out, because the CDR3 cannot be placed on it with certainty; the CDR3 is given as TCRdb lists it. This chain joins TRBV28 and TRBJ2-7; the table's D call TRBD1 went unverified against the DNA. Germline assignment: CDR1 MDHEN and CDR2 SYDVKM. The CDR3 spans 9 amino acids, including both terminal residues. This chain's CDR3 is CATSRWVGL.

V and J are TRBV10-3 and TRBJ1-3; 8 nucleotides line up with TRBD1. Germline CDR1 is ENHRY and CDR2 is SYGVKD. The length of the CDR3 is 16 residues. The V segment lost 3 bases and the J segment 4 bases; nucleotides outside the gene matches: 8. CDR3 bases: TGTGCCATCAGTGATGGGCAGGGGGCTCGAGGAAACACCATATATTTT. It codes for CAISDGQGARGNTIYF.